The present T cell receptor (beta chain) was sequenced within a study of Ad26.COV2.S vaccination and SARS-CoV-2 variants. Only in-frame clones appear in the TCRdb table, and some are missing; sequencing was by immunoSEQ multiplex PCR. The sample records around 400,000 clones, roughly 90% being singletons. CDR3 length: 15 residues. Germline V gene lookup returns CDR1 PRHDT and CDR2 FYEKMQ (reference sequence). Trimming took 2 bases from V and 2 from J; bases not matched to a gene: 4. Regarding this clone: Its antigen is still unknown.

Treatment given: some 20 received Ad26.COV2.S at low or high dose, single or two shots; roughly five received placebo; per-sample allocation not given. Sampling took place 63 days after the first vaccine or placebo injection. Vaccination employed an Ad26 vector expressing the Wuhan-strain SARS-CoV-2 spike. General observations from the study: Analyses that measured TCR breadth and depth may have underestimated total T cell responses.

This sequence originates from a person between 18 and 65 years old who received the Ad26.COV2.S COVID-19 vaccine or a placebo. This specimen was peripheral blood, taken in a trial of Ad26.COV2.S vaccine versus placebo. The chain recombines TRBV13 with TRBJ2-3, with 7 bases aligning to TRBD2. The CDR3 is CASSLFGGVTDTQYF. In DNA, the CDR3 is TGTGCCAGCAGCTTATTTGGGGGGGTCACAGATACGCAGTATTTT.